These 27 T cell receptor beta chains share one sample of origin, sequenced in a study of blood T cell repertoires in COVID-19. Profiled with immunoSEQ multiplex PCR; TCRdb holds only in-frame clones, not every one. In the table there are tens of thousands of clones, roughly nine tenths of which are singletons. The sample consisted of peripheral blood. These receptors all come from a woman aged 60-75 years with COVID-19, enrolled during active disease.

The chain is built from TRBV29-1 and TRBJ2-3; 9 bases map to TRBD2. Trimming at V came to 7 bases and at J to 1 base, leaving 6 bases not matched to a gene. CDR3 length: 14 amino acids. The V gene's germline CDR1 is SQVTM and CDR2 ANQGSEA. Written as DNA, the CDR3 is TGCAGCGGCGAGGCTAGCGGGGGCACAGATACGCAGTATTTT. Translating gives CSGEASGGTDTQYF.

The CDR3: CASSLGLAGDNEQFF. The CDR3, as DNA: TGCGCCAGCAGCTTGGGACTAGCGGGAGACAATGAGCAGTTCTTC. The rearrangement uses TRBV5-1 and TRBJ2-1; 12 positions agree with TRBD2. Trimming at V came to 0 bases and at J to 5 bases, leaving 0 bases not matched to a gene. There are 15 residues in the CDR3. Germline loops: CDR1 SGHRS, CDR2 YFSETQ.

This clone was seen a single time. V and J are TRBV28 and TRBJ1-2, with TRBD1 as a possible D gene (6 bases). Germline V lookup: CDR1 MDHEN, CDR2 SYDVKM. The germline V and J ends were trimmed by 3 bases and 6 bases, with 17 bases remaining between them. The CDR3 is 15 amino acids. CDR3 bases: TGTGCCAGCAGTTTTCCCTTCTATACAGGGCATGGCTACACCTTC. Residues: CASSFPFYTGHGYTF.

The chain couples TRBV11-2 to TRBJ2-7, with a tentative D call TRBD2 (6 bases). The length of the CDR3 is 15 residues. Trimming cost V 3 bases and J 3 bases, with 15 bases left between them. Germline-derived CDR1 and CDR2 are SGHAT and FQNNGV. The CDR3 DNA reads as TGTGCCAGCAGCTTCTCTAGCGTAGGGGTCTACGAGCAGTACTTC. It specifies CASSFSSVGVYEQYF.

The chain is built from TRBV11-3 and TRBJ1-3; 8 nucleotides line up with TRBD1. The CDR3 is made up of 14 amino acids. The J segment lost 2 bases and the V segment lost 4 bases, leaving 1 base of the junction unmatched. Germline-derived CDR1 and CDR2 are SGHNT and YENEEA. Written as DNA, the CDR3 is TGTGCCAGCAGCTCACAGGGGGCTGGAAACACCATATATTTT. Protein product: CASSSQGAGNTIYF.

This clone was detected ten times or more. The J gene is TRBJ2-5, the V gene TRBV2, with TRBD1 matching over 9 bases. This CDR3 is 15 amino acids long. V lost 5 bases, J lost 5 bases, and 9 bases stayed unmatched. Per germline, CDR1 SNHLY and CDR2 FYNNEI. The CDR3, as DNA: TGTGCCAGCAGTCACCGGGACAGGGAACGTGAGACCCAGTACTTC. This sequence encodes CASSHRDRERETQYF.

J is TRBJ1-1 and V is TRBV2, with TRBD1 identical over 7 bases. The V gene's germline CDR1 is SNHLY and CDR2 FYNNEI. This CDR3 comprises 15 residues. V dropped 3 bases and J dropped 5; count of bases not matched to a gene: 9. CDR3 DNA sequence: TGTGCCAGCAGTGATTACAGGGGCAGTGGGACTGAAGCTTTCTTT. Translating gives CASSDYRGSGTEAFF. The full variable domain, in which reference TRBV2 and TRBJ1-1 provide the parts outside the CDR3, is EPEVTQTPSHQVTQMGQEVILRCVPISNHLYFYWYRQILGQKVEFLVSFYNNEISEKSEIFDDQFSVERPDGSNFTLKIRSTKLEDSAMYFCASSDYRGSGTEAFFGQGTRLTVV.

The rearrangement joins TRBV21-1 to TRBJ2-7; no check of the table's D call, TRBD1, against the DNA was made. TRBV21-1 is a documented pseudogene. The CDR3 length is 16 residues. CDR3 nucleotides: TGTGCCAGCGCTCCGACAGGGTTCAATCCTAACTACGAGCAGTACTTC. Protein product: CASAPTGFNPNYEQYF.

The chain joins TRBV27 to TRBJ2-1; D may be TRBD2 (6 bases). Trimming took off 8 bases at V and 5 bases at J, with 10 bases between the two ends. Germline V gene lookup returns CDR1 MNHEY and CDR2 SMNVEV (reference sequence). The CDR3 is 12 amino acids. CDR3 DNA: TGTGCCAGCCGTAGCGGCAACAATGAGCAGTTCTTC. Protein product: CASRSGNNEQFF.

This chain uses TRBV30 with TRBJ2-1, with D unclear. The CDR3 sequence is 10 residues long. V was clipped by 2 bases and J by 7 bases, with 3 bases between them. CDR1 is GTSNPN, CDR2 SVGIG, per germline (reference sequence). The CDR3 here is CAWSSNEQFF. CDR3 DNA sequence: TGTGCCTGGAGTTCAAATGAGCAGTTCTTC.

The chain recombines TRBV19 with TRBJ1-6; TRBD1 aligns across 8 bases. Looked up from germline, CDR1 is LNHDA and CDR2 is SQIVND (reference sequence). The CDR3 has 13 residues. Unmatched junction bases numbered 9, after V lost 10 bases and J lost 10 bases. CDR3 sequence (DNA): TGTGCCACCTCGGACAGGGCAAAATCACCCCTCCACTTT. Translated: CATSDRAKSPLHF.

The chain carries TRBV7-8 and TRBJ1-6; maybe TRBD1 (6 bases). The CDR3 has 15 amino acids. Germline V gene data show CDR1 as SGHVS and CDR2 as FQNEAQ. Trimming cost V 7 bases and J 10 bases, with 20 bases left between them. Here the CDR3 reads CASTQVVGAKSPLHF. The CDR3 DNA reads TGTGCCAGCACCCAAGTGGTGGGGGCAAAGTCACCCCTCCACTTT.

This clone was seen at least ten times. The chain combines TRBV28 with TRBJ2-3; D not resolved. This CDR3 has 15 amino acids. Trimming pared 2 bases from V and 0 bases from J, leaving 9 bases between. Germline V gene lookup returns CDR1 MDHEN and CDR2 SYDVKM. The DNA of the CDR3 is TGTGCCAGCAGTTTAATAGCCGAGAGCACAGATACGCAGTATTTT. As protein: CASSLIAESTDTQYF.

This chain links TRBV5-6 with TRBJ2-3, with 7 bases fitting TRBD1. The germline CDR1 and CDR2 sequences are SGHDT and YYEEEE. The CDR3 runs to 15 residues. V gave up 0 bases and J gave up 8 bases; unmatched junction bases: 9. The CDR3 here is CASSLVSGGSGTQYF. CDR3 in DNA: TGTGCCAGCAGCTTGGTGTCAGGGGGTTCCGGTACGCAGTATTTT.

This rearrangement joins TRBV7-2 to TRBJ2-3; D perhaps matches TRBD2 (6 bases). The CDR3 has 15 residues. Trimming stripped 2 bases from V and 3 bases from J, with 12 bases between. CDR1 and CDR2 from the germline V gene are SGHTA and FQGNSA. The CDR3 coding sequence is TGTGCCAGCAGCTTAATGGGACTGAAAACAGATACGCAGTATTTT. Its protein product is CASSLMGLKTDTQYF.

The rearrangement uses TRBV28 and TRBJ1-6; maybe TRBD1 (6 bases). Trimming stripped 2 bases from V and 9 bases from J, with 14 bases between. The CDR3 length is 15 residues. The V gene's germline CDR1 is MDHEN and CDR2 SYDVKM. The CDR3 region is CASSLTRTAASPLHF. CDR3 DNA sequence: TGTGCCAGCAGTTTAACGAGGACAGCGGCTTCACCCCTCCACTTT.

The chain couples TRBV9 to TRBJ2-4; perhaps TRBD1 as D (6 bases). CDR3 length equals 15 residues. Trimming left V 9 bases short and J 0 bases short, with 16 bases between. Germline values: CDR1 SGDLS, CDR2 YYNGEE. The CDR3 region has the DNA TGTGCCAACTCCCCACCGGGACAAGCCAAAAACATTCAGTACTTC. It specifies CANSPPGQAKNIQYF.

The genes are TRBV6-5 and TRBJ2-7; D is possibly TRBD1 (6 bases). Germline V gives CDR1 MNHEY, CDR2 SVGAGI. V was shortened by 2 bases and J by 3 bases, with 14 bases between the two germline ends. This CDR3 is built from 15 residues. This CDR3 is CASSYGSGVNYEQYF. The CDR3 DNA reads TGTGCCAGCAGTTACGGGTCAGGGGTAAACTACGAGCAGTACTTC.

This chain links TRBV7-8 with TRBJ1-6; perhaps TRBD1 as D (6 bases). The V end lost 5 bases, the J end lost 2 bases, and 13 bases lay between the germline ends. The V gene's germline CDR1 is SGHVS and CDR2 FQNEAQ. This CDR3 is 16 amino acids long. The CDR3 DNA sequence: TGTGCCAGCAGCGACAACAGGGCCCCCTATAATTCACCCCTCCACTTT. It codes for CASSDNRAPYNSPLHF.

The V gene is TRBV5-1, the J gene TRBJ2-5, with 10 bases fitting TRBD2. V shed 4 bases and J 4 bases; nucleotides not matched to a gene: 4. This CDR3 comprises 14 residues. Per the germline V gene, CDR1 is SGHRS and CDR2 is YFSETQ. The CDR3 spells CASSPGTSVETQYF. Written as DNA, the CDR3 is TGCGCCAGCAGCCCTGGGACTAGCGTAGAGACCCAGTACTTC.

CDR3 residues: CASSSGGSPLHF. The CDR3 DNA sequence: TGTGCCAGCAGTTCAGGGGGTTCACCCCTCCACTTT. The rearrangement links TRBV27 to TRBJ1-6; 7 nucleotides match TRBD1. Germline V gene sequence: CDR1 MNHEY, CDR2 SMNVEV (reference sequence). Losses at the gene ends were 4 bases for V and 9 bases for J; bases not matched to a gene: 0. This CDR3 has 12 residues.

This sequence joins TRBV7-9 and TRBJ1-1, with TRBD1 identical over 8 bases. This CDR3 comprises 14 residues. Germline V gene data show CDR1 as SEHNR and CDR2 as FQNEAQ (reference sequence). J was trimmed by 4 bases and V by 5 bases; bases with no gene match: 6. The CDR3 loop reads CASSIGQGSTEAFF. DNA for the CDR3: TGTGCCAGCAGCATCGGACAGGGTAGCACTGAAGCTTTCTTT.

The V call is TRBV6-2 or TRBV6-3, the J call TRBJ1-2, with D maybe TRBD1 (6 bases). Germline-derived CDR1 and CDR2 are MNHEY and SVGEGT. The CDR3 is 13 residues long. V dropped 2 bases and J dropped 6 bases, with 10 bases sitting between them. The CDR3 bases are TGTGCCAGCAGTTACCGGGACACCCATGGCTACACCTTC. Its translation is CASSYRDTHGYTF.

V usage is TRBV9 and J usage is TRBJ2-7; 7 nucleotides align to TRBD1. This CDR3 contains 15 residues. CDR1 SGDLS and CDR2 YYNGEE come from the germline V gene. With V trimmed by 0 bases and J by 1 base, 4 bases remained unmatched. CDR3 in amino acids: CASSVGSGGSYEQYF. CDR3 sequence (DNA): TGTGCCAGCAGCGTAGGTTCAGGGGGATCCTACGAGCAGTACTTC. The full variable domain, with the rest looked up from reference TRBV9 and TRBJ2-7, is DSGVTQTPKHLITATGQRVTLRCSPRSGDLSVYWYQQSLDQGLQFLIQYYNGEERAKGNILERFSAQQFPDLHSELNLSSLELGDSALYFCASSVGSGGSYEQYFGPGTRLTVT.

V and J are TRBV10-2 and TRBJ2-1; the match to TRBD1 covers 12 bases. CDR3 length: 16 amino acids. V lost 4 bases and J lost 8; bases outside the gene matches: 9. Germline assignment: CDR1 WSHSY and CDR2 SAAADI. CDR3 bases: TGCGCCAGCAGTGTTTCCGGGACAGGGGGCTTGGATGAGCAGTTCTTC. Protein: CASSVSGTGGLDEQFF.

The chain combines TRBV29-1 with TRBJ2-1; TRBD2 agrees at 11 bases. Per germline, CDR1 SQVTM and CDR2 ANQGSEA. V shed 6 bases and J 15 bases; nucleotides not matched to a gene: 13. The length of the CDR3 is 13 residues. DNA for the CDR3: TGCAGCGTCGCCGGGACTAGCGGAGGGCGGGGGTTCTTC. Protein product: CSVAGTSGGRGFF.

The DNA of the CDR3 is TGCAGCGTTCGTTCATACAGGTCAACCTATGGCTACACCTTC. Translating gives CSVRSYRSTYGYTF. The rearrangement uses TRBV29-1 and TRBJ1-2; D perhaps matches TRBD1 (5 bases). The CDR3 extends over 14 amino acids. With 5 bases removed from V and 4 bases from J, the gap between germline ends came to 17 bases. Germline loops: CDR1 SQVTM, CDR2 ANQGSEA.